This T cell receptor (beta chain) was sequenced during a study of cytomegalovirus exposure and HLA in healthy donors. The donors belonged to the roughly 110-subject validation cohort, separate from the approximately 670-subject first cohort. This CDR3 has 13 amino acids. Germline CDR1 MRHNA, CDR2 SNTAGT. Trimming stripped 0 bases from V and 7 bases from J, with 9 bases between. Findings and caveats of the study: Cytomegalovirus-associated status was assigned to around 160 TCR beta chains.

This clone was counted between two and nine times. Its target is unknown. The protocol was immunoSEQ multiplex PCR, while the TCRdb copy is restricted to in-frame clones and leaves out a portion. The sample gives about 56,000 clones, around 93% of which show up once; 1.5% to 2% is in the top ten. This TCR was sampled from a woman between 18 and 30 years old in good health and CMV-seropositive. The sample was PBMCs. J is TRBJ1-1 and V is TRBV6-4; no clear D gene. CDR3 sequence reads: CASSDSSEREAFF. DNA of the CDR3: TGTGCCAGCAGTGACTCGTCTGAGCGTGAAGCTTTCTTT.